Below are 19 T cell receptor beta chains sequenced from a single sample in a study of blood T cell repertoires in COVID-19 (dated by TCRdb to the early 2020s). Library generation was performed with the immunoSEQ multiplex PCR assay. The table comes from immuneACCESS by way of TCRdb, which keeps in-frame sequences with V and J called. Part of the clones is missing from these tables; in studies checked, under half for an unresolved V gene and the rest for unknown reasons. Here the sample has about 220,000 clones; approximately 83% occur a single time. Under 3.5% of the sample goes to the ten largest clones. Source material: PBMCs or T cells enriched from blood (not recorded which). The receptors come from a woman in her sixties who had recovered from COVID-19.

This chain uses TRBV15 with TRBJ2-1, with 9 nucleotides matching TRBD1. Per germline, CDR1 LNHNV and CDR2 YYDKDF (reference sequence). The CDR3 has 14 amino acids. V shed 3 bases, J shed 9 bases, and the junction held 6 bases outside the gene matches. The CDR3 sequence: CATSRDQTGGEQFF. In nucleotides, the CDR3 is TGTGCCACCAGCAGGGATCAGACAGGGGGTGAGCAGTTCTTC.

The V call is TRBV5-1, the J call TRBJ2-3, with TRBD2 matching 12 bases. V shed 4 bases, J shed 3 bases, and the junction held 6 bases outside the gene matches. The germline V gene has CDR1 SGHRS and CDR2 YFSETQ. CDR3 length: 16 residues. This CDR3 is CASSLELAGGTDTQYF. CDR3 bases: TGCGCCAGCAGCCTCGAACTAGCGGGGGGAACAGATACGCAGTATTTT.

V usage is TRBV21-1 and J usage is TRBJ2-3; the table's D call, TRBD2, has no DNA check behind it. TRBV21-1 is a recognized pseudogene. The CDR3 loop spans 15 amino acids. CDR3 in DNA: TGTGCCAGCAATCGGACTAGCGGGATTACAGATACGCAGTATTTT. It yields the protein CASNRTSGITDTQYF.

This clone has only one observation. The CDR3 protein is CASSSGQGHEKLFF. In nucleotides, the CDR3 is TGTGCCAGCAGCTCCGGACAGGGGCATGAAAAACTGTTTTTT. This chain uses TRBV7-2 with TRBJ1-4; 9 bases fit TRBD1. The V and J ends lost 4 bases and 6 bases, in that order; junction bases with no gene match: 3. This CDR3 is 14 amino acids long. Germline assignment: CDR1 SGHTA and CDR2 FQGNSA.

This clone occurred once. This chain's CDR3 is CASSSRVGTSGTSTDTQYF. CDR3 in DNA: TGTGCCAGCAGCTCCAGGGTTGGGACTAGCGGGACCTCCACAGATACGCAGTATTTT. The rearrangement uses TRBV7-9 and TRBJ2-3, with 13 bases aligning to TRBD2. There are 19 residues in the CDR3. With V trimmed by 4 bases and J by 2 bases, 12 bases remained unmatched. The V gene's germline CDR1 is SEHNR and CDR2 FQNEAQ (reference sequence).

The chain is built from TRBV11-2 and TRBJ1-6; D gene ambiguous. V was clipped by 5 bases and J by 9 bases, with 17 bases between them. In germline, CDR1 is SGHAT, CDR2 FQNNGV. The CDR3 runs to 15 residues. The CDR3 sequence: CASSTNQLGGSPLHF. In DNA form, the CDR3 reads TGTGCCAGCAGCACTAACCAGCTTGGCGGTTCACCCCTCCACTTT.

The chain is built from TRBV6-6 and TRBJ2-7; tentatively, D is TRBD1 (6 bases). The germline V gene encodes CDR1 MNHNY and CDR2 SVGAGI (reference sequence). Trimming removed 6 bases at V and 2 bases at J, with 14 bases between. This CDR3 has 14 residues. In nucleotides, the CDR3 is TGTGCCAGCAGATTGACAGGTCCCACCTACGAGCAGTACTTC. Protein sequence: CASRLTGPTYEQYF.

The genes are TRBV19 and TRBJ2-3; TRBD2 might be the D (5 bases). Per the germline V gene, CDR1 is LNHDA and CDR2 is SQIVND (reference sequence). The CDR3 consists of 15 residues. Trimming left V 6 bases short and J 2 bases short, with 15 bases between. In nucleotides, the CDR3 is TGTGCCAGTAGGCTGGCGGGCGACGCCACAGATACGCAGTATTTT. Its protein is CASRLAGDATDTQYF. The whole variable domain, remainder taken from reference TRBV19 and TRBJ2-3, is DGGITQSPKYLFRKEGQNVTLSCEQNLNHDAMYWYRQDPGQGLRLIYYSQIVNDFQKGDIAEGYSVSREKKESFPLTVTSAQKNPTAFYLCASRLAGDATDTQYFGPGTRLTVL.

The chain combines TRBV7-8 with TRBJ2-7; maybe TRBD1 (5 bases). Germline loops: CDR1 SGHVS, CDR2 FQNEAQ. This CDR3 is built from 13 residues. Trimming shortened V by 1 base and J by 6 bases, and 10 bases separated the two germline ends. The CDR3 loop is CASSLGGASEQYF. The CDR3 bases are TGTGCCAGCAGCTTAGGGGGCGCTTCCGAGCAGTACTTC. Variable domain in full (rest from reference TRBV7-8 and TRBJ2-7): GAGVSQSPRYKVAKRGQDVALRCDPISGHVSLFWYQQALGQGPEFLTYFQNEAQLDKSGLPSDRFFAERPEGSVSTLKIQRTQQEDSAVYLCASSLGGASEQYFGPGTRLTVT.

This clone was seen a few times. The gene calls are TRBV7-2 and TRBJ2-1, with D possibly TRBD1 on 5 matching bases. This CDR3 is 15 amino acids long. Germline lookup yields CDR1 SGHTA and CDR2 FQGNSA. Between the trimmed V and J ends, which lost 5 bases and 5 bases, there was a span of 16 bases. In nucleotides, the CDR3 is TGTGCCAGCAGCCCTCCGTGGAGCAGGGACAATGAGCAGTTCTTC. This translates into CASSPPWSRDNEQFF.

The V call is TRBV6-5, the J call TRBJ1-3; TRBD1 matches 8 bases. J was trimmed by 5 bases and V by 6 bases; bases with no gene match: 6. This CDR3 contains 14 residues. CDR1 is MNHEY and CDR2 is SVGAGI in the germline V gene. CDR3 protein: CASSGTGGRNTIYF. The CDR3 nucleotides read TGTGCCAGCAGCGGGACAGGTGGGCGAAACACCATATATTTT.

V usage is TRBV6-6 and J usage is TRBJ1-6; 7 nucleotides align to TRBD1. The J segment lost 13 bases and the V segment lost 6 bases, leaving 15 bases of the junction unmatched. Germline CDR1 MNHNY, CDR2 SVGAGI (reference sequence). CDR3 length equals 15 residues. The CDR3 is CASRGGGGGGDPLHF. The CDR3, as DNA: TGTGCCAGCAGGGGCGGAGGGGGCGGGGGGGATCCCCTCCACTTT.

This clone was observed a single time. The V call is TRBV6-6, the J call TRBJ1-2; 10 bases are shared with TRBD1. The germline V gene has CDR1 MNHNY and CDR2 SVGAGI (reference sequence). The CDR3 contains 16 residues. V was pared by 5 bases and J by 0 bases, with 6 bases of the junction left unmatched. The CDR3: CASSRPGQGTNYGYTF. In nucleotides, the CDR3 is TGTGCCAGCAGTCGTCCGGGACAGGGGACTAACTATGGCTACACCTTC.

This chain links TRBV4-1 with TRBJ2-5, with D possibly matching TRBD1 (5 bases). V dropped 4 bases and J dropped 1 base, with 10 bases sitting between them. Germline assignment: CDR1 MGHRA and CDR2 YSYEKL. The CDR3 is 14 residues long. The CDR3 reads CASSPQTAQETQYF. For the CDR3, the DNA is TGCGCCAGCAGCCCGCAGACAGCCCAAGAGACCCAGTACTTC.

This clone was seen once. V and J are TRBV7-9 and TRBJ2-5; 7 bases line up with TRBD2. Germline-derived CDR1 and CDR2 are SEHNR and FQNEAQ (reference sequence). Trimming took 0 bases from V and 4 from J; bases not matched to a gene: 5. The CDR3 is made up of 15 amino acids. The CDR3 loop is CASSLAGVAGETQYF. CDR3 in DNA: TGTGCCAGCAGCTTAGCGGGGGTAGCGGGAGAGACCCAGTACTTC.

The chain links TRBV28 to TRBJ1-2; 11 nucleotides align to TRBD1. V gave up 6 bases and J gave up 8 bases; unmatched junction bases: 17. The CDR3 has 17 amino acids. CDR1 and CDR2 (germline): MDHEN, SYDVKM. This CDR3 is CASSPTGTGGRGKGYTF. CDR3 in DNA: TGTGCCAGCAGCCCAACCGGGACAGGGGGTAGGGGTAAAGGCTACACCTTC.

The chain employs TRBV6-5 and TRBJ2-2, with 8 bases fitting TRBD1. Germline V gene data show CDR1 as MNHEY and CDR2 as SVGAGI. V lost 3 bases and J lost 5; bases outside the gene matches: 5. This CDR3 spans 15 amino acids. CDR3 amino acids: CASSYRTGRTGELFF. The CDR3 coding sequence is TGTGCCAGCAGTTATCGGACAGGGCGTACCGGGGAGCTGTTTTTT.

The gene calls are TRBV4-1 and TRBJ1-2; TRBD1 matches 7 bases. Germline trimming cut 6 bases from V and 8 bases from J; bases unmatched to any gene: 12. CDR1 is MGHRA and CDR2 is YSYEKL in the germline V gene. The CDR3 has 14 residues. The CDR3, as DNA: TGCGCCAGCAGTCTTAAAAGGGACAGCGTGGGCTACACCTTC. This gives the protein CASSLKRDSVGYTF.

CDR3 bases: TGTGCCTGGCCACTCAGCACAGATACGCAGTATTTT. Encoded protein: CAWPLSTDTQYF. The chain has TRBV30 and TRBJ2-3; D gene unclear. Germline-derived CDR1 and CDR2 are GTSNPN and SVGIG (reference sequence). With 5 bases removed from V and 0 bases from J, the gap between germline ends came to 6 bases. The CDR3 consists of 12 residues.